Listed here is a single TCR beta chain. Its matching antigen is unknown. CDR1 and CDR2 (germline): MNHNS, SASEGT. V shed 2 bases and J shed 4 bases, with 6 bases lying between them. The CDR3 loop spans 13 amino acids. These data come from a study of T cell responses to AZD1222 COVID-19 vaccine. Broader study findings: CD4 TCRs associated with vaccination spanned spike, dominating at 160-218 and 743-854. Increased Spike-specific TCR breadth and depth were observed after two AZD1222 doses.

The repertoire was sequenced with immunoSEQ multiplex PCR; TCRdb's copy has only in-frame clones and lacks some. This sample has roughly 120,000 clones, with 90% to 95% found just once. The receptor comes from an adult in good health. The chain employs TRBV6-1 and TRBJ1-5; no firm D call. This specimen consisted of peripheral blood, obtained on day 0 of AZD1222 vaccination. The CDR3 loop reads CASSEFLNQPQHF. DNA for the CDR3: TGTGCCAGCAGTGAATTCCTAAATCAGCCCCAGCATTTT.